The rows below give T cell receptor beta chains drawn from one sample of a study of regulatory T cells in long-lasting Graves disease. TCRdb processed the multiplex PCR reads anew with MiXCR; each CDR3 protein has one entry. The table records 450,000 or so distinct CDR3 sequences, roughly 20% of them present only once. The sequencing here drew on peripheral blood mononuclear cells (PBMCs), taken when the disease was refractory, from a patient treated with antithyroid drugs. Every receptor here comes from a female donor with Graves disease. The CDR3 runs from the conserved cysteine through the conserved F or W. Each record gives: J gene, V gene, clone size, D gene, CDR3 protein, CDR3 DNA. The D gene is left open where the match is weak. Rows may omit the clone size; those that give it use once, few, many or a size class.

j_call: TRBJ2-5
v_call: TRBV28
clone_size: many
d_call: TRBD2
cdr3_aa: CASSLLAGESETQYF
cdr3_nt: TGTGCCAGCAGTTTATTAGCGGGAGAATCAGAGACCCAGTACTTC

j_call: TRBJ1-2
v_call: TRBV4-3
clone_size: NA
d_call: NA
cdr3_aa: CASSQETANYGYTF
cdr3_nt: TGCGCCAGCAGCCAAGAAACAGCTAACTATGGCTACACCTTC

j_call: TRBJ2-6
v_call: TRBV9
clone_size: few
d_call: NA
cdr3_aa: CASSVGPGASGANVLTF
cdr3_nt: TGTGCCAGCAGCGTAGGGCCGGGGGCCTCTGGGGCCAACGTCCTGACTTTC

j_call: TRBJ2-7
v_call: TRBV6-2/TRBV6-3
clone_size: NA
d_call: NA
cdr3_aa: CASSRPSPVSYEQYF
cdr3_nt: TGTGCCAGCAGTCGGCCCTCGCCGGTCTCCTACGAGCAGTACTTC

j_call: TRBJ2-5
v_call: TRBV30
clone_size: few
d_call: NA
cdr3_aa: CAWTTGTLQETQYF
cdr3_nt: TGTGCCTGGACGACCGGGACACTTCAAGAGACCCAGTACTTC

j_call: TRBJ1-4
v_call: TRBV15
clone_size: NA
d_call: NA
cdr3_aa: CATSPSNEKLFF
cdr3_nt: TGTGCCACCAGCCCCAGTAATGAAAAACTGTTTTTT

j_call: TRBJ2-2
v_call: TRBV2
clone_size: NA
d_call: NA
cdr3_aa: CASSEIHTGELFF
cdr3_nt: TGTGCCAGCAGTGAAATTCACACCGGGGAGCTGTTTTTT

j_call: TRBJ2-7
v_call: TRBV4-1
clone_size: few
d_call: TRBD2
cdr3_aa: CASSQAGTSGRAPYYEQYF
cdr3_nt: TGCGCCAGCAGCCAAGCAGGGACTAGCGGGAGGGCCCCCTACTACGAGCAGTACTTC

j_call: TRBJ2-7
v_call: TRBV7-3
clone_size: NA
d_call: NA
cdr3_aa: CASSPGARGSYEQYF
cdr3_nt: TGTGCCAGCAGCCCTGGGGCCCGGGGCTCCTACGAGCAGTACTTC

j_call: TRBJ2-1
v_call: TRBV6-1
clone_size: once
d_call: TRBD2
cdr3_aa: CASSYRLPWTSLDNEQFF
cdr3_nt: TGTGCCAGCAGTTACCGTTTACCTTGGACTAGCCTAGACAATGAGCAGTTCTTC

j_call: TRBJ2-5
v_call: TRBV11-2
clone_size: many
d_call: NA
cdr3_aa: CASSLEQSNETQYF
cdr3_nt: TGTGCCAGCAGCTTAGAGCAATCGAACGAGACCCAGTACTTC

j_call: TRBJ2-7
v_call: TRBV13
clone_size: NA
d_call: TRBD2
cdr3_aa: CASSPTGTSGLPPYEQYF
cdr3_nt: TGTGCCAGCAGCCCAACCGGGACTAGCGGTCTTCCCCCCTACGAGCAGTACTTC

j_call: TRBJ1-6
v_call: TRBV28
clone_size: many
d_call: NA
cdr3_aa: CASSGVGGKYNSPLHF
cdr3_nt: TGTGCCAGCAGTGGGGTTGGAGGCAAATATAATTCACCCCTCCACTTT

j_call: TRBJ2-7
v_call: TRBV11-2
clone_size: many
d_call: TRBD2
cdr3_aa: CASSLGVGGTLYEQYF
cdr3_nt: TGTGCCAGCAGCTTAGGAGTGGGGGGGACTCTCTACGAGCAGTACTTC

j_call: TRBJ1-2
v_call: TRBV5-1
clone_size: NA
d_call: NA
cdr3_aa: CASSSAGEIGYTF
cdr3_nt: TGCGCCAGCAGCTCCGCAGGAGAAATTGGCTACACCTTC